This T cell receptor beta chain was observed in a study of cytomegalovirus exposure and HLA in healthy donors. The PCR used 60 Vbeta and 13 Jbeta primers. The protocol was immunoSEQ multiplex PCR, while the TCRdb copy is restricted to in-frame clones and leaves out a portion. The table shows 200,000 to 250,000 clones, with about 85% occurring only once. The CDR3 runs to 15 residues. V was pared by 4 bases and J by 0 bases, with 3 bases of the junction left unmatched. In germline, CDR1 is MNHNS, CDR2 SASEGT. This clone was observed once. This TCR came from a girl aged 2 to 9 in good health and CMV-seronegative. The sample consisted of PBMCs. V gene TRBV6-1 combines with J gene TRBJ2-7; 10 nucleotides match TRBD2. CDR3 sequence reads: CASSVTSGVSYEQYF. CDR3 DNA sequence: TGTGCCAGCAGTGTTACTAGCGGGGTCTCCTACGAGCAGTACTTC.